This section outlines one T cell receptor (beta chain) sequence together with its context. Here immunoSEQ multiplex PCR was the method, and the copy in TCRdb shows in-frame clones only, minus some. The sample includes 30,000 or so clones, around 94% of them seen just once. This specimen belongs to a study of control samples from healthy donors and cancer patients. V was trimmed by 1 base and J by 5 bases, leaving 5 bases between them. The germline V gene encodes CDR1 DFQATT and CDR2 SNEGSKA (reference sequence). The length of the CDR3 is 11 residues. The material sequenced was blood. V is TRBV20-1 and J is TRBJ1-1, with no clear D. This receptor was taken from a man in his fifties or sixties in good health. The CDR3 nucleotides are TGCAGTGCTAGAGTTGGAACTGAAGCTTTCTTT. Its translation is CSARVGTEAFF.